These 27 T cell receptor beta chains were all obtained from the same sample, sequenced in a study of CD8+ T cells in alopecia areata. Noted treatment: oral pan-JAK inhibitor, 5-10 mg twice daily. Extracted RNA was reverse transcribed into cDNA, the sequencing template. Sequencing was performed with immunoSEQ multiplex PCR; in TCRdb, only in-frame clones are kept and a portion is missing. Of about 100,000 clones in the sample, around 44% were seen once. Sequenced material: CD8+ T cells sorted from blood, taken at week 24, from a patient treated with tofacitinib. Receptors originate from a human donor with alopecia areata.

The chain recombines TRBV29-1 with TRBJ2-7, with D uncertain. The germline CDR1 and CDR2 sequences are SQVTM and ANQGSEA. With 0 bases removed from V and 0 bases from J, the gap between germline ends came to 6 bases. The CDR3 spans 13 residues. The CDR3 is CSVEDTVSYEQYF. CDR3 bases: TGCAGCGTTGAAGATACAGTCTCCTACGAGCAGTACTTC.

The sample holds a few counts of this clone. The genes are TRBV7-9 and TRBJ2-2, with TRBD1 as a possible D gene (6 bases). The CDR3 covers 14 residues. The germline CDR1 and CDR2 sequences are SEHNR and FQNEAQ (reference sequence). Trimming removed 5 bases from V and 3 bases from J, with 10 bases in between. In nucleotides, the CDR3 is TGTGCCAGCAGCGGACAGATTTACACCGGGGAGCTGTTTTTT. Its translation is CASSGQIYTGELFF.

This clone was seen only a few times. V usage is TRBV14 and J usage is TRBJ2-1, with D perhaps matching TRBD1 (6 bases). The CDR3 has 16 residues. Germline CDR1 is SGHDN and CDR2 is FVKESK. V lost 0 bases and J lost 1, with 10 bases in between. The CDR3 region is CASSQDRTVSYNEQFF. DNA for the CDR3: TGTGCCAGCAGCCAAGATAGGACAGTTTCCTACAATGAGCAGTTCTTC.

The rearrangement uses TRBV7-2 and TRBJ2-1, with 10 bases that match TRBD2. The J segment lost 6 bases and the V segment lost 3 bases, leaving 2 bases of the junction unmatched. The germline V gene encodes CDR1 SGHTA and CDR2 FQGNSA. The CDR3 totals 14 residues. This CDR3 is CASSFRTSGNEQFF. In nucleotides, the CDR3 is TGTGCCAGCAGCTTCCGGACTAGCGGCAATGAGCAGTTCTTC.

As regards this clone: The same CDR3 arises from other DNA sequences in this sample as well. The V and J genes are TRBV7-9 and TRBJ1-2, with D unresolved. This CDR3 region has 14 residues. Trimming left V 1 base short and J 6 bases short, with 12 bases between. CDR1 and CDR2 from the germline V gene are SEHNR and FQNEAQ (reference sequence). The CDR3 bases are TGTGCCAGCAGCTTAGAAGTTCTCGTGGATGGCTACACCTTC. Protein: CASSLEVLVDGYTF.

The DNA of the CDR3 is TGTGCCAGTAGAGTTAGCGGGAGGAACGGGGAGCTGTTTTTT. Protein: CASRVSGRNGELFF. The V and J genes are TRBV19 and TRBJ2-2; 10 nucleotides align to TRBD2. The length of the CDR3 is 14 residues. V trimming: 6 bases; J trimming: 7 bases; junction bases outside the gene matches: 5. Germline loops: CDR1 LNHDA, CDR2 SQIVND (reference sequence).

CDR3 sequence: CASSLLWKEETQYF. DNA of the CDR3: TGCGCCAGCAGCTTGTTGTGGAAAGAAGAGACCCAGTACTTC. V and J are TRBV5-1 and TRBJ2-5, with unresolved D. Per the germline V gene, CDR1 is SGHRS and CDR2 is YFSETQ. The CDR3 is made up of 14 amino acids. V was pared by 1 base and J by 3 bases, with 10 bases between.

The rearrangement joins TRBV29-1 to TRBJ2-1; tentative D call: TRBD1 (5 bases). The V and J ends lost 5 bases and 5 bases respectively, with 10 bases between them. In germline, CDR1 is SQVTM, CDR2 ANQGSEA. The CDR3 has 12 amino acids. For the CDR3, the DNA is TGCAGCGTTAAGGACACAAACAATGAGCAGTTCTTC. Translation gives CSVKDTNNEQFF.

This chain uses TRBV7-9 with TRBJ2-6, with D tentatively TRBD1 (6 bases). The CDR3 totals 14 residues. The V end was cut by 6 bases, the J end by 4 bases, with 10 bases between. CDR1 and CDR2 from the germline V gene are SEHNR and FQNEAQ (reference sequence). CDR3 loop: CASRPGTGANVLTF. The CDR3 nucleotides read TGTGCCAGCAGACCAGGGACAGGGGCCAACGTCCTGACTTTC. The full variable domain, completed using reference TRBV7-9 and TRBJ2-6, is DTGVSQNPRHKITKRGQNVTFRCDPISEHNRLYWYRQTLGQGPEFLTYFQNEAQLEKSRLLSDRFSAERPKGSFSTLEIQRTEQGDSAMYLCASRPGTGANVLTFGAGSRLTVL.

The V gene is TRBV5-1, the J gene TRBJ2-3; 11 positions match TRBD2. This CDR3 spans 17 amino acids. CDR1 is SGHRS, CDR2 YFSETQ, per germline. After removal of 0 bases from V and 2 bases from J, the junction contained 5 bases not matched to a gene. The CDR3 is CASSLGRGLAATDTQYF. The CDR3 coding sequence is TGCGCCAGCAGCTTGGGGAGGGGACTAGCGGCCACAGATACGCAGTATTTT.

The V gene is TRBV11-1, the J gene TRBJ1-1; no clear D. CDR1 and CDR2 (germline): SGHAT, FQDESV (reference sequence). This CDR3 contains 13 residues. The ends were cut back, 4 bases at V and 3 bases at J, with 9 bases in the middle. This chain's CDR3 is CASSYYDDTEAFF. In DNA, the CDR3 is TGTGCCAGCAGCTATTACGACGACACTGAAGCTTTCTTT.

This clone showed up just a few times. The CDR3 protein is CASNRLIGGVTEAFF. CDR3 nucleotides: TGTGCCAGTAACCGACTTATTGGGGGGGTGACCGAAGCTTTCTTT. The chain uses TRBV19 and TRBJ1-1; TRBD1 is a possible D gene (5 bases). V gave up 7 bases and J gave up 8 bases, with 23 bases separating them. Germline CDR1 is LNHDA and CDR2 is SQIVND (reference sequence). The CDR3 consists of 15 residues.

This clone occurred a few times. The chain recombines TRBV7-8 with TRBJ2-6, with a possible D match to TRBD1 (6 bases). V was clipped by 4 bases and J by 0 bases, with 22 bases between them. The CDR3 consists of 20 residues. Germline loops: CDR1 SGHVS, CDR2 FQNEAQ. Here the CDR3 DNA reads TGTGCCAGCAGCTCTCCTGCCAGGACAGAAGATCCCTCTGGGGCCAACGTCCTGACTTTC. It translates to CASSSPARTEDPSGANVLTF.

The genes are TRBV6-5 and TRBJ2-7; D may be TRBD2 (5 bases). The CDR3 spans 11 residues. Trimming pared 8 bases from V and 0 bases from J, leaving 5 bases between. Germline V CDR1 and CDR2: MNHEY, SVGAGI. This CDR3 is CASGLSYEQYF. In nucleotides, the CDR3 is TGTGCCAGCGGACTCTCCTACGAGCAGTACTTC.

There are a few counts of this clone. J is TRBJ2-1 and V is TRBV29-1; 12 bases agree with TRBD2. The CDR3 length is 17 residues. Germline V gives CDR1 SQVTM, CDR2 ANQGSEA. With V trimmed by 7 bases and J by 0 bases, 10 bases remained unmatched. The CDR3 protein is CSARGLAGGSSYNEQFF. The CDR3 DNA is TGCAGCGCCCGGGGGCTAGCGGGAGGGAGCTCCTACAATGAGCAGTTCTTC.

V gene TRBV30 combines with J gene TRBJ2-2; 7 nucleotides match TRBD1. Germline lookup yields CDR1 GTSNPN and CDR2 SVGIG (reference sequence). This CDR3 region has 15 residues. Trimming took 4 bases from V and 2 from J; bases not matched to a gene: 7. CDR3 in amino acids: CAWIAGTANTGELFF. CDR3 coding DNA: TGTGCCTGGATCGCCGGGACAGCAAACACCGGGGAGCTGTTTTTT.

The genes are TRBV5-1 and TRBJ2-7, with 7 bases aligning to TRBD1. Germline trimming cut 2 bases from V and 3 bases from J; bases unmatched to any gene: 2. The CDR3 contains 13 residues. Germline CDR1 reads SGHRS; CDR2 reads YFSETQ. The CDR3 DNA reads TGCGCCAGCAGCTTTCAGGGGGACTACGAGCAGTACTTC. This translates into CASSFQGDYEQYF.

The chain uses TRBV4-1 and TRBJ2-7; D is ambiguous. Germline-derived CDR1 and CDR2 are MGHRA and YSYEKL. This CDR3 comprises 14 residues. V was shortened by 1 base and J by 2 bases, with 9 bases between the two germline ends. The CDR3: CASSQGDETYEQYF. The CDR3 DNA sequence: TGCGCCAGCAGCCAAGGAGACGAAACCTACGAGCAGTACTTC.

This chain connects TRBV29-1 to TRBJ2-3, with D perhaps matching TRBD1 or TRBD2 (5 bases each). The CDR3 length is 17 residues. V was clipped by 3 bases and J by 2 bases, with 21 bases between them. The germline V gene encodes CDR1 SQVTM and CDR2 ANQGSEA. The CDR3 region has the DNA TGCAGCGTTGACCCAGGGACGGCTAACGTACCCACAGATACGCAGTATTTT. Residues: CSVDPGTANVPTDTQYF.

The chain joins TRBV11-2 to TRBJ2-1, with D perhaps given as TRBD1 or TRBD2 (5 bases each). The CDR3 is made up of 14 amino acids. V was cut by 9 bases and J by 5 bases, with 17 bases left in between. Germline assignment: CDR1 SGHAT and CDR2 FQNNGV. This CDR3 reads CASTAGGAHNEQFF. The CDR3 DNA reads as TGTGCCAGTACCGCGGGTGGGGCCCACAATGAGCAGTTCTTC.

This clone came up a few times. The V gene is TRBV27, the J gene TRBJ1-2, with a tentative D call TRBD1 (5 bases). Germline CDR1 and CDR2: MNHEY and SMNVEV (reference sequence). Deletions cut 3 bases from V and 3 bases from J, with 8 bases between. The length of the CDR3 is 13 residues. The CDR3 loop is CASSFGRDYGYTF. The CDR3 DNA is TGTGCCAGCAGTTTTGGCAGGGACTATGGCTACACCTTC.

As for this clone: The junction differs from germline at one of its ends, possibly a read error. V usage is TRBV5-6 and J usage is TRBJ2-7; 13 bases are shared with TRBD2. This CDR3 contains 16 residues. Germline V gene sequence: CDR1 SGHDT, CDR2 YYEEEE. DNA of the CDR3: TGTGCCAGCAGCCCAACCGGACTAGCGGGAGCTCACGAGCCGTACTTC. Translation gives CASSPTGLAGAHEPYF.

There are a few counts of this clone. The V and J genes are TRBV9 and TRBJ2-6, with 8 bases matching TRBD1. The CDR3 consists of 17 residues. The V and J ends lost 0 bases and 2 bases, in that order; junction bases with no gene match: 4. Germline CDR1 is SGDLS and CDR2 is YYNGEE. The CDR3 reads CASSVGTGKPGANVLTF. The CDR3 nucleotides are TGTGCCAGCAGCGTAGGGACAGGGAAGCCTGGGGCCAACGTCCTGACTTTC.

This chain connects TRBV4-2 to TRBJ2-7; no reliable D call. V shed 0 bases and J shed 6 bases, with 9 bases lying between them. Per the germline V gene, CDR1 is LGHNA and CDR2 is YNFKEQ. CDR3 length: 13 amino acids. CDR3 in amino acids: CASSQDRRSEQYF. Written as DNA, the CDR3 is TGTGCCAGCAGCCAAGACAGGCGGTCCGAGCAGTACTTC.

This clone was recorded a few times. The CDR3 region is CAWRQVTGELFF. For the CDR3, the DNA is TGTGCCTGGAGACAGGTTACCGGGGAGCTGTTTTTT. The chain recombines TRBV30 with TRBJ2-2; a possible D gene is TRBD1 (5 bases). The CDR3 loop spans 12 amino acids. Trimming pared 3 bases from V and 5 bases from J, leaving 7 bases between. Germline V gene lookup returns CDR1 GTSNPN and CDR2 SVGIG (reference sequence).

This clone was observed a few times. The chain uses TRBV7-2 and TRBJ1-3, with a weak D call TRBD1 (5 bases). V was shortened by 1 base and J by 2 bases, with 9 bases between the two germline ends. Germline V gene sequence: CDR1 SGHTA, CDR2 FQGNSA. The CDR3 runs 15 residues. In DNA form, the CDR3 reads TGTGCCAGCAGCTTAGGTCCGGGGGCTGGAAACACCATATATTTT. It is translated as CASSLGPGAGNTIYF.

There are a few counts of this clone. The chain is built from TRBV5-6 and TRBJ2-3, with 8 bases fitting TRBD2. Germline CDR1 is SGHDT and CDR2 is YYEEEE. V lost 2 bases and J lost 4; bases outside the gene matches: 9. This CDR3 is built from 16 residues. CDR3 loop: CASSLGSGSSADTQYF. CDR3 coding DNA: TGTGCCAGCAGCTTAGGGAGCGGGAGTTCCGCAGATACGCAGTATTTT.